This TCR beta chain is from a study of regulatory T cells in long-lasting Graves disease. Study conclusions and caveats: Not thyroid tissue but only peripheral blood was studied. Patients with persistent disease shared 2,900 or so public clonotypes, outpacing the approximately 970 shared by new patients.

Looked up from germline, CDR1 is SGDLS and CDR2 is YYNGEE. The CDR3 has 15 amino acids. After removal of 3 bases from V and 5 bases from J, the junction contained 3 bases not matched to a gene. This clonotype was picked up one time. Its cognate antigen is unknown. Time point in this sample: persistent/refractory GD, antithyroid drugs over 5 years with positive TRAb. Preparation of the TCR library used RNA extracted from PBMCs. Assembly of TCR beta libraries relied on iRepertoire HTBI primers together with Arm-PCR of CDR3 regions. TCRdb called the multiplex PCR reads again in MiXCR, with one record for every CDR3 protein. The sample has roughly 700,000 distinct CDR3 sequences, 25% to 30% seen once.

This TCR was recovered from a female donor with Graves disease. The specimen was peripheral blood mononuclear cells (PBMCs), collected when the disease was refractory, from a patient treated with antithyroid drugs. The chain joins TRBV9 to TRBJ2-1, with 12 bases fitting TRBD2. DNA of the CDR3: TGTGCCAGCAGCGCTAGCGGGAGGGGAGACAATGAGCAGTTCTTC. This gives the protein CASSASGRGDNEQFF.